This entry is about one T cell receptor (beta chain). V gave up 2 bases and J gave up 1 base, with 9 bases separating them. This CDR3 has 14 amino acids. The record originates from a study of T-cell memory formation after mild COVID-19. Via MiXCR, TCRdb re-called the 5' RACE reads, giving one row per CDR3 protein. The data show 470,000 or so distinct CDR3 sequences, 15% to 20% seen once. The chain couples TRBV12-3 or TRBV12-4 to TRBJ2-7; D not resolved. Sequencing input: PBMCs or a T cell subset sorted from them (not recorded which). The clonotype was recovered from an adult woman who had mild COVID-19 (a few samples of this study predate the infection). Cell type and time point are not known. The chain's CDR3 is CASSLLGPSYEQYF. The CDR3 DNA follows: TGTGCCAGCAGTTTACTCGGGCCATCCTACGAGCAGTACTTC.